This T cell receptor (beta chain) is from a study of T cell responses to AZD1222 COVID-19 vaccine. Of note for this clone: The antigen is unknown.

Study conclusions and caveats: It was only 6 or 7 AZD1222 recipients who were seropositive at baseline.

This CDR3 has 17 amino acids. J was trimmed by 4 bases and V by 3 bases; bases with no gene match: 14. Germline-derived CDR1 and CDR2 are SGDLS and YYNGEE. The table came from immunoSEQ multiplex PCR; TCRdb's copy has only in-frame clones and leaves some out. Here the sample spans approximately 140,000 clones, roughly 90% being singletons. The sequence came from an adult who received the AZD1222 COVID-19 vaccine. Sequences were derived from peripheral blood, sampled 28 days after the second AZD1222 dose. This sequence joins TRBV9 and TRBJ2-5; 8 nucleotides agree with TRBD2. The CDR3 protein is CASSEAHLAGGAETQYF. The CDR3 DNA is TGTGCCAGCAGCGAGGCCCACCTAGCGGGTGGGGCAGAGACCCAGTACTTC.